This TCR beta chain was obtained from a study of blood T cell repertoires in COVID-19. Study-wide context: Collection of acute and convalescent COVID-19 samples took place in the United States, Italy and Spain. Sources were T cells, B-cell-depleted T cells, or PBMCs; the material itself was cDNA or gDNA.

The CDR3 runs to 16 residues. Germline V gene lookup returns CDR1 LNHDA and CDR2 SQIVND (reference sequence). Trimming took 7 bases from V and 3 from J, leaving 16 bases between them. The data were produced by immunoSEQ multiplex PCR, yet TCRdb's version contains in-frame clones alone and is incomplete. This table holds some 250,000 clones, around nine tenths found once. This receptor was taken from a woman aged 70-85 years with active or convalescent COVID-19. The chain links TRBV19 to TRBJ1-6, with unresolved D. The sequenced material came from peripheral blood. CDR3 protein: CASTRQAGDYNSPLHF. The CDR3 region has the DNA TGTGCCAGTACCAGGCAGGCAGGCGACTATAATTCACCCCTCCACTTT.